These 6 T cell receptor beta chains originate from one sample sequenced in a study of T cell responses to AZD1222 COVID-19 vaccine. Sequencing used immunoSEQ multiplex PCR; TCRdb keeps in-frame clones, though not all of them. This table holds around 100,000 clones, approximately 90% found once. Sample: peripheral blood, taken on day 0 of AZD1222 vaccination. The receptors stem from an adult in good health.

The rearrangement joins TRBV6-5 to TRBJ2-7; D unclear. Trimming stripped 0 bases from V and 3 bases from J, with 12 bases between. From germline, CDR1 is MNHEY and CDR2 SVGAGI. The CDR3 spans 15 residues. The CDR3 coding sequence is TGTGCCAGCAGTTACTCGTGGACGGAAGACTACGAGCAGTACTTC. The encoded protein is CASSYSWTEDYEQYF.

The genes are TRBV9 and TRBJ1-2, with TRBD1 matching over 10 bases. J was trimmed by 4 bases and V by 4 bases; bases with no gene match: 10. This CDR3 comprises 16 residues. The germline V gene has CDR1 SGDLS and CDR2 YYNGEE. As DNA, the CDR3 is TGTGCCAGCAGCCCACCCGGACAGGGGGGCCCCTATGGCTACACCTTC. It encodes CASSPPGQGGPYGYTF.

The genes are TRBV28 and TRBJ1-1; D is perhaps TRBD1 (6 bases). The CDR3 contains 12 residues. The V end lost 5 bases, the J end lost 10 bases, and 14 bases lay between the germline ends. In germline, CDR1 is MDHEN, CDR2 SYDVKM. CDR3 amino acids: CASSRGTLAAFF. In nucleotides, the CDR3 is TGTGCCAGCAGTCGCGGGACATTGGCAGCTTTCTTT.

By sample share, this clone is medium-sized. The chain is built from TRBV10-1 and TRBJ1-1; a weak D match, TRBD1 (5 bases). Per the germline V gene, CDR1 is WNHNN and CDR2 is SYGVQD (reference sequence). Deletions cut 10 bases from V and 2 bases from J, with 20 bases between. CDR3 length equals 15 residues. CDR3 nucleotide sequence: TGCGCCACCTCCCCCGACAGTTTGATTAACACTGAAGCTTTCTTT. Translated, it gives CATSPDSLINTEAFF.

This chain's CDR3 is CASSLVGVQGSFTEAFF. The DNA of the CDR3 is TGTGCCAGCAGCTTAGTAGGTGTTCAGGGGTCGTTCACTGAAGCTTTCTTT. The V and J genes are TRBV7-9 and TRBJ1-1, with a tentative D call TRBD1 (6 bases). The CDR3 totals 17 residues. Germline CDR1 and CDR2: SEHNR and FQNEAQ (reference sequence). The ends were cut back, 1 base at V and 4 bases at J, with 19 bases in the middle.

The V and J genes are TRBV5-1 and TRBJ2-1; 11 nucleotides match TRBD2. Unmatched junction bases numbered 1, after V lost 2 bases and J lost 0 bases. The CDR3 runs 16 residues. Germline V gene data show CDR1 as SGHRS and CDR2 as YFSETQ. The DNA of the CDR3 is TGCGCCAGCAGCTTTCTAGCGGGAGGCTCCTACAATGAGCAGTTCTTC. It is translated as CASSFLAGGSYNEQFF.